This TCR beta chain was sequenced for a study of neoadjuvant anti-PD-1 for oral cavity cancer. Turning to the study itself: Patients without progression received a fourth nivolumab dose around day 43, then surgical resection on days 50-56.

Analysis of PBMCs was direct, with no culture step. Sequencing used immunoSEQ multiplex PCR; TCRdb keeps in-frame clones, though not all of them. The sample consists of around 20,000 clones, approximately 79% of them appearing once. CDR1 and CDR2 from the germline V gene are SGHDN and FVKESK. The CDR3 spans 15 residues. Trimming shortened V by 2 bases and J by 4 bases, and 14 bases separated the two germline ends. The J gene is TRBJ1-1, the V gene TRBV14; D possibly corresponds to TRBD1 (6 bases). Here the sequenced sample was PBMCs, taken before nivolumab (anti-PD-1) treatment. The receptor's source is a person aged 35-80 years with oral cavity squamous cell carcinoma. The CDR3 DNA follows: TGTGCCAGCAGCCAATTCCAGGGGCTAGGCACTGAAGCTTTCTTT. Its protein is CASSQFQGLGTEAFF.